The sample holds many counts of the clone carrying this TCR beta chain. This specimen belongs to a study of T cells in Graves' hyperthyroidism and ophthalmopathy. Study in general: Peripheral blood was acquired at first diagnosis, ahead of any therapy whatsoever.

With V trimmed by 4 bases and J by 4 bases, 5 bases remained unmatched. Germline CDR1 reads SGHKS; CDR2 reads YYEKEE (reference sequence). The CDR3 contains 15 residues. RNA transcripts provided the source from which TCR beta CDR3 regions were amplified. Researchers ran a first-round RT-PCR on the TCR CDR3 using the HTBI primer set. TCRdb re-analysed the multiplex PCR reads in MiXCR, keeping a single row per CDR3 protein. Of about 620,000 distinct CDR3 sequences in the sample, under 20% were seen once. Over 18 months, lack of ophthalmopathy progression marked Graves' hyperthyroidism as stable. This chain joins TRBV5-5 and TRBJ2-1; 10 bases fit TRBD2. This clonotype originated in a woman in her 30s with Graves' hyperthyroidism. Sample: blood. In nucleotides, the CDR3 is TGTGCCAGCAGCCCGAGTAGCGGGAGGTACAATGAGCAGTTCTTC. This encodes CASSPSSGRYNEQFF.